This T cell receptor beta chain was captured in a study of T cells expressing NK-cell markers. The CDR3 loop spans 16 amino acids. Germline V gene data show CDR1 as MNHEY and CDR2 as SMNVEV (reference sequence). TCRdb reprocessed the 5' RACE reads, with one entry per CDR3 protein and no DNA. This sample's table reports 120,000 to 150,000 distinct CDR3 sequences. The V and J genes are TRBV27 and TRBJ2-7; with no DNA, the TCRdb D assignment of TRBD2 cannot be verified. Sequencing input: blood T cells: a sorted CD56 or NKG2C T cell subset, CD4+ or CD8+ T cells, or bulk PBMC T cells (not recorded which). This TCR derives from a man between 18 and 29 years old in good health. CDR3 residues: CASSPRASGLTYEQYF.